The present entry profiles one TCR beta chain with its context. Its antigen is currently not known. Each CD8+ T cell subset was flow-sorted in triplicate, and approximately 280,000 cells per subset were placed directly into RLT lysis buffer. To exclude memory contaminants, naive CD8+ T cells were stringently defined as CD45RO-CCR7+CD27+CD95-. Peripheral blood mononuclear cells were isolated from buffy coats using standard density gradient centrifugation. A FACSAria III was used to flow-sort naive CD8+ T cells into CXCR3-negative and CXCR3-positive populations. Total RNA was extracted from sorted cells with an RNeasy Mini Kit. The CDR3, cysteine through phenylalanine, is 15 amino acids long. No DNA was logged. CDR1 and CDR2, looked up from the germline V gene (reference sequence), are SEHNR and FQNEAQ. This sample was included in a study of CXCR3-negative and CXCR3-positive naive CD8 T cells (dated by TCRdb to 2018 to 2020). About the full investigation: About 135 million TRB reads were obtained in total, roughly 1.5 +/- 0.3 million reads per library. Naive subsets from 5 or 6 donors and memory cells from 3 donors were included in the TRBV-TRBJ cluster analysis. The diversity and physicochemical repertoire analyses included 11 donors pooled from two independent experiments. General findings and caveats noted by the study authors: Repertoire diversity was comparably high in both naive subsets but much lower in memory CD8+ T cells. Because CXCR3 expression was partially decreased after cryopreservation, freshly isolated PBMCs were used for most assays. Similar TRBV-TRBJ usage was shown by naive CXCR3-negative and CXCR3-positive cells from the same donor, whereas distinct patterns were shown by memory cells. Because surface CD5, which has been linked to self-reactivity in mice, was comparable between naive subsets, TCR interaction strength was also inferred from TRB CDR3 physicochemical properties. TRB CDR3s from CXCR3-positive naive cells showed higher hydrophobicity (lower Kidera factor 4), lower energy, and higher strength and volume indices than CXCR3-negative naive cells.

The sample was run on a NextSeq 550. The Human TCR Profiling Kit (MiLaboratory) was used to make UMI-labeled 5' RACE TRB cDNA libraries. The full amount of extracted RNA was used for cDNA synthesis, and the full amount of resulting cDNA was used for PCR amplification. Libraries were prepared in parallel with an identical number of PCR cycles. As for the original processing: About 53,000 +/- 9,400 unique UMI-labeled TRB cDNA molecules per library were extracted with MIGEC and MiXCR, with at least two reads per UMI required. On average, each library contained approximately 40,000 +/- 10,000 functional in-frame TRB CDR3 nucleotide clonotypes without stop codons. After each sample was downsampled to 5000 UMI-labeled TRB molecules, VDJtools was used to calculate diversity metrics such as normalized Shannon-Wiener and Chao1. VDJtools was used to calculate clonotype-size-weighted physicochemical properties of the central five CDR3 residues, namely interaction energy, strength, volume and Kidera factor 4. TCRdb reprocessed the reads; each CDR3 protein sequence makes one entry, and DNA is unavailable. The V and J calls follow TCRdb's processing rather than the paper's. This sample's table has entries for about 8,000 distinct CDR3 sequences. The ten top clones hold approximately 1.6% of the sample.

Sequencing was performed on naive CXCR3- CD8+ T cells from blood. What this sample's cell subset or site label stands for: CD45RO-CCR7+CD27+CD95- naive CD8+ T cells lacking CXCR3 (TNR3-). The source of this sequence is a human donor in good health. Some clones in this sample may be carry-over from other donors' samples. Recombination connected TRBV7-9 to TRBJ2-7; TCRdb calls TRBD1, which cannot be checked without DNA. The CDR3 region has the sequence CASSPKESTGTEQYF.